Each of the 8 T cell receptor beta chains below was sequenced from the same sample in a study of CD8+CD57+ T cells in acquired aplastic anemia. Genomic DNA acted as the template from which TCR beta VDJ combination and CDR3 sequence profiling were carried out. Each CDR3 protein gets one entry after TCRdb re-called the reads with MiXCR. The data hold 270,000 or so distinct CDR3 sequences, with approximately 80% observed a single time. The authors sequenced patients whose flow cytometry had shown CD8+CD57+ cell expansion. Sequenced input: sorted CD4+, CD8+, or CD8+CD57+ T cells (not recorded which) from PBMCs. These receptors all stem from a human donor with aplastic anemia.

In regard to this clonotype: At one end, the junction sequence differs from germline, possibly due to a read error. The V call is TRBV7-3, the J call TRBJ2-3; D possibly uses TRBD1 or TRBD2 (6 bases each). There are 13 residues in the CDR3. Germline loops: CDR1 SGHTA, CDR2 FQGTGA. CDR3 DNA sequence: TGTGCCAGCGGGGGCGGGGCACCAGATACGCAGTGTTTT. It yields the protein CASGGGAPDTQCF.

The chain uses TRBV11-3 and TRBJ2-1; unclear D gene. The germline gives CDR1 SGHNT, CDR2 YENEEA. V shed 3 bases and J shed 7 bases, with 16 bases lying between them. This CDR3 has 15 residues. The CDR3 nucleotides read TGTGCCAGCAGCTTGGATCTGGCAGAATGGAATGAGCAGTTCTTC. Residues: CASSLDLAEWNEQFF. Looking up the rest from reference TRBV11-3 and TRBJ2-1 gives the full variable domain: EAGVVQSPRYKIIEKKQPVAFWCNPISGHNTLYWYLQNLGQGPELLIRYENEEAVDDSQLPKDRFSAERLKGVDSTLKIQPAELGDSAVYLCASSLDLAEWNEQFFGPGTRLTVL.

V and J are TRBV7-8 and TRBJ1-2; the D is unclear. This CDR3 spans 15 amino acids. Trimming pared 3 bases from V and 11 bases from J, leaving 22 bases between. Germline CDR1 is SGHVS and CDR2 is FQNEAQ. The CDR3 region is CASSLGGGSDTGYTF. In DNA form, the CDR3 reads TGTGCCAGCAGCTTGGGTGGAGGGTCCGATACTGGGTACACCTTC.

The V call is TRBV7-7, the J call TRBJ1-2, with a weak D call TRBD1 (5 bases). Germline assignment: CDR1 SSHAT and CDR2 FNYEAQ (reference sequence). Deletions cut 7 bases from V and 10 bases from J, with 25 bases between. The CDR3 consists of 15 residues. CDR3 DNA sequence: TGTGCCAGCATCGGGAGAGGGGAGACCCACTACTTCTACACCTTC. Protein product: CASIGRGETHYFYTF.

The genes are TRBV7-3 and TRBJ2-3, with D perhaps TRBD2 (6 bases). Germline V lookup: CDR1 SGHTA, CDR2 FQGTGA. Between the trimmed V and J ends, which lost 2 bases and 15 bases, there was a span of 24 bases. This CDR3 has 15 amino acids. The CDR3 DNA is TGTGCCAGCAGCTTAGTAGACGGAGGGCAAGATGAACCTTATTTT. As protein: CASSLVDGGQDEPYF.

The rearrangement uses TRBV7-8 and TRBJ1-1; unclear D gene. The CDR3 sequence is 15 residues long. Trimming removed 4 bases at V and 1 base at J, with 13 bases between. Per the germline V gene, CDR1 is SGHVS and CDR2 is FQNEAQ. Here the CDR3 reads CASSWELGANTEAFF. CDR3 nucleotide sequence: TGTGCCAGCAGCTGGGAGCTAGGAGCGAACACTGAAGCTTTCTTT.

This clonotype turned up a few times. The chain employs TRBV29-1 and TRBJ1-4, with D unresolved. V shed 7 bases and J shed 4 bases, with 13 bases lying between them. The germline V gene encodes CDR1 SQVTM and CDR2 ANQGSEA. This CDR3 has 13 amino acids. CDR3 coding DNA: TGCAGCGCCGTAAGCGGAATTAATGAAAAACTGTTTTTT. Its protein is CSAVSGINEKLFF.

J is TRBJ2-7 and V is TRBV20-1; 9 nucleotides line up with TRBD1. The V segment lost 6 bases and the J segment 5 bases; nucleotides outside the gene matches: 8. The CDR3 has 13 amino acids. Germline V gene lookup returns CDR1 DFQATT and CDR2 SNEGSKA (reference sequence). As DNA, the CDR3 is TGCAGTGCCTGGGACAGGGCTTTGCACGAGCAGTACTTC. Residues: CSAWDRALHEQYF.